This section outlines one T cell receptor beta chain sequence together with its context. The antigen remains unidentified. It was with 60 Vbeta and 13 Jbeta primers that the PCR ran. Sequencing was performed with immunoSEQ multiplex PCR; in TCRdb, only in-frame clones are kept and a portion is missing. This table holds about 130,000 clones, about 74% found once. This CDR3 contains 15 residues. This entry is derived from a study of cytomegalovirus exposure and HLA in healthy donors. Background on the study: Clustering assigned 81% of the approximately 430 genotyped donors to the Caucasian-associated ancestry cluster.

Study-level points and caveats: Among TCR beta chains, those listed as cytomegalovirus-associated numbered 164.

This TCR derives from a man aged 18-30 years in good health and CMV-seropositive. Sample: PBMCs. The chain joins TRBV21-1 to TRBJ1-1; the D call of TRBD1 is as the table states it, not checked on the DNA. TRBV21-1 is annotated as a pseudogene. CDR3 sequence reads: CASSSEGGENTEAFF. CDR3 coding DNA: TGTGCCAGCAGCAGTGAAGGGGGCGAAAACACTGAAGCTTTCTTT.